These 22 T cell receptor beta chains were sequenced from one sample in a study of response to subunit inactivated influenza vaccine. TCRdb analysed the RT-PCR reads with MiXCR anew, one entry per CDR3 protein. The sample holds around 320,000 distinct CDR3 sequences, approximately 21% seen once. Sample: PBMCs from blood, taken roughly 20 months after vaccination. These receptor sequences come from a man between 50 and 70 years old who received an inactivated influenza vaccine.

V and J are TRBV4-1 and TRBJ1-6; the D is unclear. This CDR3 is 16 amino acids long. Trimming left V 0 bases short and J 10 bases short, with 16 bases between. Looked up from germline, CDR1 is MGHRA and CDR2 is YSYEKL. CDR3 amino acids: CASSQEKGKEWSPLHF. For the CDR3, the DNA is TGCGCCAGCAGCCAAGAAAAGGGAAAGGAGTGGTCACCCCTCCACTTT.

The chain links TRBV20-1 to TRBJ1-6; D is ambiguous. The germline V gene has CDR1 DFQATT and CDR2 SNEGSKA (reference sequence). The CDR3 has 14 residues. Trimming took 1 base from V and 4 from J, leaving 8 bases between them. CDR3 coding DNA: TGCAGTGCTAGAGTTCGGCCTTATAATTCACCCCTCCACTTT. Its protein is CSARVRPYNSPLHF.

V gene TRBV29-1 combines with J gene TRBJ2-7; D remains unclear. Germline values: CDR1 SQVTM, CDR2 ANQGSEA. The V gene lost 5 bases and the J gene lost 1 base, with 12 bases spanning the gap. The CDR3 is made up of 13 amino acids. The CDR3 DNA reads TGCAGCGTTCTTCGGCACTCTTCCTACGAGCAGTACTTC. Translated: CSVLRHSSYEQYF.

This clonotype was found once. The chain is built from TRBV6-5 and TRBJ2-3, with 9 positions matching TRBD2. Germline CDR1 and CDR2: MNHEY and SVGAGI. CDR3 length equals 14 residues. V was clipped by 7 bases and J by 7 bases; unmatched bases: 9. The CDR3 DNA reads as TGTGCCAGCAATTTGGCGGGGGGGCCAAATACGCAGTATTTT. Translation: CASNLAGGPNTQYF.

This rearrangement joins TRBV7-2 to TRBJ1-1, with D perhaps matching TRBD1 (5 bases). Trimming stripped 5 bases from V and 1 base from J, with 11 bases between. The CDR3 consists of 14 residues. Germline assignment: CDR1 SGHTA and CDR2 FQGNSA. DNA for the CDR3: TGTGCCAGCAGCACAACCAGGGAGAACACTGAAGCTTTCTTT. Amino acids: CASSTTRENTEAFF.

In this sample, this clonotype turned up a few times. The chain recombines TRBV5-1 with TRBJ2-5; D may be TRBD2 (6 bases). The CDR3 runs to 14 residues. Germline CDR1 and CDR2: SGHRS and YFSETQ. V shed 5 bases and J shed 2 bases, with 13 bases lying between them. The CDR3 region is CASRPAGIQETQYF. In DNA, the CDR3 is TGCGCCAGCAGACCTGCGGGGATTCAAGAGACCCAGTACTTC.

This clonotype turned up a few times. V gene TRBV9 combines with J gene TRBJ1-1; D is unresolved. V gave up 0 bases and J gave up 0 bases, with 12 bases separating them. The CDR3 extends over 16 amino acids. The germline V gene encodes CDR1 SGDLS and CDR2 YYNGEE. The CDR3 coding sequence is TGTGCCAGCAGCGTAGATCCGGATTACATGAACACTGAAGCTTTCTTT. Translating gives CASSVDPDYMNTEAFF.

The chain links TRBV6-1 to TRBJ2-1; D is undetermined. The germline CDR1 and CDR2 sequences are MNHNS and SASEGT. The CDR3 is 13 amino acids. V was cut by 7 bases and J by 6 bases, with 13 bases left in between. The CDR3 bases are TGTGCCAGCACGCGGCCAGCCTTCAATGAGCAGTTCTTC. This encodes CASTRPAFNEQFF.

This clonotype was detected once. A clone one base away is much larger, so this may be a read error. The chain recombines TRBV20-1 with TRBJ1-6, with D uncertain. The CDR3 spans 14 residues. Trimming left V 5 bases short and J 10 bases short, with 18 bases between. Germline loops: CDR1 DFQATT, CDR2 SNEGSKA (reference sequence). The CDR3 DNA reads TGCAGTGCTGGCCCGTCTGGGGTTGGATCACCCCTCCACTTT. Its translation: CSAGPSGVGSPLHF.

This clonotype has a handful of counts. The J gene is TRBJ1-5, the V gene TRBV12-3 or TRBV12-4, with 7 bases fitting TRBD1. V dropped 6 bases and J dropped 4; count of bases not matched to a gene: 12. The CDR3 contains 16 residues. The CDR3 region is CASSTLGGLTNQPQHF. The CDR3, as DNA: TGTGCCAGCAGCACCCTAGGGGGCCTGACGAATCAGCCCCAGCATTTT.

This clonotype was observed a few times. The CDR3 coding sequence is TGTGCCAGCAAAGGGTTTAGCACAGATACGCAGTATTTT. Translated: CASKGFSTDTQYF. This rearrangement joins TRBV28 to TRBJ2-3, with no clear D. The germline V gene has CDR1 MDHEN and CDR2 SYDVKM. Trimming removed 7 bases from V and 0 bases from J, with 8 bases in between. This CDR3 contains 13 residues.

The V call is TRBV7-3, the J call TRBJ2-2; TRBD1 is a possible D gene (5 bases). The germline V gene encodes CDR1 SGHTA and CDR2 FQGTGA. The CDR3 loop spans 13 amino acids. The V end lost 5 bases, the J end lost 6 bases, and 10 bases lay between the germline ends. This CDR3 is CASSQPGPGELFF. CDR3 nucleotides: TGTGCCAGCAGCCAACCAGGGCCCGGGGAGCTGTTTTTT. Filled out from reference TRBV7-3 and TRBJ2-2, the complete variable domain reads GAGVSQTPSNKVTEKGKYVELRCDPISGHTALYWYRQSLGQGPEFLIYFQGTGAADDSGLPNDRFFAVRPEGSVSTLKIQRTERGDSAVYLCASSQPGPGELFFGEGSRLTVL.

This clonotype was seen a few times. V gene TRBV5-1 combines with J gene TRBJ2-1; D is perhaps TRBD2 (7 bases). CDR3 length equals 19 residues. Germline CDR1 SGHRS, CDR2 YFSETQ. The V end lost 1 base, the J end lost 2 bases, and 22 bases lay between the germline ends. CDR3 nucleotide sequence: TGCGCCAGCAGCTTGCTCGTTCGGGGGGCACGAGGGGCCTACAATGAGCAGTTCTTC. This codes for CASSLLVRGARGAYNEQFF. The variable domain in full, completed from reference TRBV5-1 and TRBJ2-1, reads KAGVTQTPRYLIKTRGQQVTLSCSPISGHRSVSWYQQTPGQGLQFLFEYFSETQRNKGNFPGRFSGRQFSNSRSEMNVSTLELGDSALYLCASSLLVRGARGAYNEQFFGPGTRLTVL.

This clonotype was seen a handful of times. V and J are TRBV27 and TRBJ1-1; 8 nucleotides line up with TRBD1. Trimming removed 0 bases from V and 1 base from J; junction bases left unmatched: 1. The germline CDR1 and CDR2 sequences are MNHEY and SMNVEV (reference sequence). The CDR3 loop spans 15 amino acids. CDR3 DNA sequence: TGTGCCAGCAGTTTATCCGGGACAGGGAACACTGAAGCTTTCTTT. It encodes CASSLSGTGNTEAFF.

This chain joins TRBV6-1 and TRBJ2-2; a weak D match, TRBD2 (6 bases). The germline V gene encodes CDR1 MNHNS and CDR2 SASEGT. This CDR3 is built from 16 residues. V lost 6 bases, J lost 0 bases, and 14 bases lay in between. The chain's CDR3 is CASRTRAGTNTGELFF. As DNA, the CDR3 is TGTGCCAGCAGAACCCGGGCGGGAACGAACACCGGGGAGCTGTTTTTT.

The genes are TRBV4-2 and TRBJ2-1; D perhaps matches TRBD2 (5 bases). CDR1 LGHNA and CDR2 YNFKEQ come from the germline V gene. The V end lost 0 bases, the J end lost 9 bases, and 18 bases lay between the germline ends. The CDR3 runs 16 residues. The CDR3 DNA reads as TGTGCCAGCAGCCAAGAGATGATGGCTAGCTCGGGTGAGCAGTTCTTC. As protein: CASSQEMMASSGEQFF.

The table lists this clonotype with a few counts. The J gene is TRBJ1-1, the V gene TRBV5-1; D is possibly TRBD1 (6 bases). The germline V gene has CDR1 SGHRS and CDR2 YFSETQ. This CDR3 spans 17 amino acids. Trimming took off 1 base at V and 0 bases at J, with 16 bases between the two ends. Here the CDR3 DNA reads TGCGCCAGCAGCTTGAATGGGGGCACTTACATGAACACTGAAGCTTTCTTT. This sequence encodes CASSLNGGTYMNTEAFF.

This clonotype was seen more than once but under ten times. The chain carries TRBV3-1 and TRBJ1-1; D gene unclear. Germline V lookup: CDR1 LGHDT, CDR2 YNNKEL (reference sequence). The V and J ends lost 4 bases and 4 bases respectively, with 16 bases between them. The CDR3 spans 15 residues. CDR3 sequence (DNA): TGTGCCAGCAGCCCTCGGGTCCACCGGGGCACTGAAGCTTTCTTT. Translation: CASSPRVHRGTEAFF.

This clonotype appeared a few times. The chain recombines TRBV7-2 with TRBJ2-7; possibly TRBD1 for D (5 bases). Germline CDR1 is SGHTA and CDR2 is FQGNSA. The CDR3 totals 14 residues. The germline V and J ends were trimmed by 2 bases and 2 bases, with 10 bases remaining between them. CDR3 residues: CASSLQGVAYEQYF. The CDR3 coding sequence is TGTGCCAGCAGCTTACAGGGTGTAGCCTACGAGCAGTACTTC.

This clonotype has more than one count but fewer than ten. The genes are TRBV20-1 and TRBJ1-3, with D unclear. V shed 2 bases and J shed 0 bases, with 8 bases lying between them. Germline V CDR1 and CDR2: DFQATT, SNEGSKA (reference sequence). This CDR3 is 14 amino acids long. The DNA of the CDR3 is TGCAGTGCTAGATCCTACAGCTCTGGAAACACCATATATTTT. Protein product: CSARSYSSGNTIYF.

The sample holds a few counts of this clonotype. The V and J genes are TRBV20-1 and TRBJ1-1; D is possibly TRBD1 (5 bases). Germline CDR1 reads DFQATT; CDR2 reads SNEGSKA (reference sequence). The CDR3 consists of 16 residues. V lost 0 bases and J 5 bases, leaving 19 bases between the germline ends. The CDR3 DNA reads TGCAGTGCTAGAGAGGGAGGGGCGAAGGGGTTGACTGAAGCTTTCTTT. Translated, it gives CSAREGGAKGLTEAFF.

This clonotype occurred a few times. The CDR3 nucleotides read TGTGCCAGCAGTGATGGCAGCGGCGGGTATGAAAAACTGTTTTTT. It is translated as CASSDGSGGYEKLFF. V usage is TRBV2 and J usage is TRBJ1-4; D is uncertain. The CDR3 covers 15 residues. The germline gives CDR1 SNHLY, CDR2 FYNNEI. V was trimmed by 3 bases and J by 6 bases, leaving 14 bases between them.